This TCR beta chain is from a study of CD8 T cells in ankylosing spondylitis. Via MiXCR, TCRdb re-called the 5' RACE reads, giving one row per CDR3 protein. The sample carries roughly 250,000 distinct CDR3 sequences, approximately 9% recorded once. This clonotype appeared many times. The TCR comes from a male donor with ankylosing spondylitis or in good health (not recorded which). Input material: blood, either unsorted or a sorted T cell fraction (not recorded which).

CDR3 bases: TGTGCCAGCATTTCAGAAGGAGACACTGAAGCTTTCTTT. This encodes CASISEGDTEAFF. This rearrangement joins TRBV6-5 to TRBJ1-1; unclear D gene. The CDR3 length is 13 residues. V gave up 7 bases and J gave up 3 bases, with 12 bases separating them. CDR1 is MNHEY and CDR2 is SVGAGI in the germline V gene.